The rows below give T cell receptor beta chains drawn from one sample of a study of identical twins. TCRdb re-called the 5' RACE reads with MiXCR, one entry per CDR3 protein. The data contain 600,000 to 800,000 distinct CDR3 sequences, 21% of them seen just once; the ten biggest clones take up around 4.5%. Separately, the same data were catalogued under a study of T cells expressing NK-cell markers.

The sample consisted of PBMCs. All receptors come from a woman aged 18-29 years in good health. The CDR3 runs from the conserved cysteine through the conserved F or W. D genes are given only for firm matches. Some rows have no size entry. The others give once, few or many, or a class for an expanded clone.

>TRBV25-1|TRBD2|.|TRBJ2-3
CASSESAGEDTSTDTQYF
TGTGCCAGCAGTGAATCCGCGGGAGAGGACACTAGCACAGATACGCAGTATTTT
>TRBV29-1|.|few|TRBJ2-7
CSVESAKYEQYF
TGCAGCGTTGAATCGGCGAAGTACGAGCAGTACTTC
>TRBV27|.|many|TRBJ2-7
CASSPDRRSTYEQYF
TGTGCCAGCAGCCCCGACAGACGTTCTACCTACGAGCAGTACTTC
>TRBV20-1|TRBD2|.|TRBJ2-1
CSANRPGLAGGKNEQFF
TGCAGTGCTAATCGCCCGGGACTAGCGGGAGGGAAAAATGAGCAGTTCTTC
>TRBV12-3/TRBV12-4|.|few|TRBJ2-6
CASRVVAGANVLTF
TGTGCCAGCAGGGTAGTAGCTGGGGCCAACGTCCTGACTTTC
>TRBV20-1|TRBD1|.|TRBJ2-7
CSARAPGQGSYEQYF
TGCAGTGCTAGAGCTCCGGGACAGGGGTCCTACGAGCAGTACTTC
>TRBV5-1|.|few|TRBJ2-1
CASSPYPGGRGEQFF
TGCGCCAGCAGCCCGTACCCTGGGGGGCGAGGTGAGCAGTTCTTC
>TRBV12-3/TRBV12-4|.|.|TRBJ2-5
CASWITGLQETQYF
TGTGCCAGCTGGATCACCGGGCTCCAAGAGACCCAGTACTTC
>TRBV5-5|.|few|TRBJ2-5
CASSLTPQETQYF
TGTGCCAGCAGCTTAACGCCCCAAGAGACCCAGTACTTC
>TRBV4-2|.|.|TRBJ1-1
CASSQDGTGRTNTEAFF
TGTGCCAGCAGCCAGGATGGGACGGGCAGGACGAACACTGAAGCTTTCTTT
>TRBV12-3/TRBV12-4|.|many|TRBJ2-3
CASSLGPRWYF
TGTGCCAGCAGTTTGGGACCACGTTGGTATTTT
>TRBV20-1|.|many|TRBJ1-4
CSAKNPGPTNEKLFF
TGCAGTGCCAAAAATCCAGGACCAACTAATGAAAAACTGTTTTTT
>TRBV3-1|.|many|TRBJ2-1
CASSQDRDEQFF
TGTGCCAGCAGCCAAGATAGGGATGAGCAGTTCTTC
>TRBV27|.|many|TRBJ2-1
CASGGTYNEQFF
TGTGCCAGCGGGGGGACATACAATGAGCAGTTCTTC
>TRBV5-6|.|few|TRBJ2-1
CASSTGTGLGEQFF
TGTGCCAGCAGCACAGGGACTGGCCTGGGGGAGCAGTTCTTC
>TRBV29-1|TRBD1|.|TRBJ2-2
CSVGGQRTTGELFF
TGCAGCGTTGGGGGACAGCGAACCACCGGGGAGCTGTTTTTT
>TRBV12-3/TRBV12-4|.|.|TRBJ2-1
CASSLYKPGPPYNEQFF
TGTGCCAGCAGTTTATACAAACCGGGCCCACCCTACAATGAGCAGTTCTTC
>TRBV28|TRBD2|few|TRBJ2-1
CASSPIAGGPREQFF
TGTGCCAGCAGCCCCATAGCGGGAGGGCCGCGAGAGCAGTTCTTC
>TRBV20-1|TRBD2|few|TRBJ2-7
CSARLLAGGSYEQYF
TGCAGTGCTAGGTTACTAGCGGGAGGATCCTACGAGCAGTACTTC
>TRBV20-1|.|.|TRBJ2-5
CSAPLRVGRTQYF
TGCAGTGCTCCTCTAAGGGTGGGTAGGACCCAGTACTTC
>TRBV7-9|.|.|TRBJ2-7
CASTQSGGYEQYF
TGTGCCAGCACCCAATCTGGGGGCTACGAGCAGTACTTC
>TRBV6-5|.|few|TRBJ1-2
CASSYSRGWDGYTF
TGTGCCAGCAGTTACTCCAGGGGCTGGGATGGCTACACCTTC
>TRBV3-1|TRBD1|.|TRBJ1-1
CASSQVDRENTEAFF
TGTGCCAGCAGCCAAGTGGACAGGGAGAACACTGAAGCTTTCTTT
>TRBV9|TRBD2|.|TRBJ2-1
CASSATGLAVYNEQFF
TGTGCCAGCAGCGCGACCGGACTAGCGGTCTACAATGAGCAGTTCTTC
>TRBV2|.|once|TRBJ1-6
CASSILQNSPLHF
TGTGCCAGCAGTATACTCCAGAATTCACCCCTCCACTTT
>TRBV6-1|TRBD1|.|TRBJ1-5
CASSELGTGGSPRHF
TGTGCCAGCAGTGAATTGGGGACAGGGGGCTCCCCCAGGCATTTT
>TRBV12-3/TRBV12-4|.|few|TRBJ2-7
CASSFKDGSYEQYF
TGTGCCAGCAGTTTCAAGGACGGTTCCTACGAGCAGTACTTC
>TRBV10-3|TRBD1|.|TRBJ1-2
CAISTTGQGLQSTF
TGTGCCATCAGCACCACGGGACAGGGACTCCAAAGCACCTTC
>TRBV7-9|TRBD2|.|TRBJ2-5
CASRGSGGGETQYF
TGTGCCAGCAGAGGAAGCGGGGGTGGAGAGACCCAGTACTTC
>TRBV20-1|TRBD1|.|TRBJ1-1
CSGKSHRGLGDTEAFF
TGCAGTGGAAAATCACACAGGGGGCTGGGGGACACTGAAGCTTTCTTT
>TRBV7-7|.|few|TRBJ2-1
CASSSTSKGEQFF
TGTGCTAGCAGCTCGACTAGTAAGGGTGAGCAGTTCTTC
>TRBV29-1|.|many|TRBJ2-5
CSVERQQETQYF
TGCAGCGTGGAAAGACAGCAAGAGACCCAGTACTTC
>TRBV3-1|TRBD2|.|TRBJ2-3
CASSSRTSGGITDTQYF
TGTGCCAGCAGCTCCCGGACTAGCGGGGGGATCACAGATACGCAGTATTTT
>TRBV9|.|.|TRBJ2-7
CASSPLSDPNYEQYF
TGTGCCAGCAGCCCCCTGTCAGACCCTAACTACGAGCAGTACTTC
>TRBV20-1|TRBD2|.|TRBJ2-2
CSASDPSGGTGELFF
TGCAGTGCTAGTGACCCAAGCGGGGGGACCGGGGAGCTGTTTTTT
>TRBV12-3/TRBV12-4|.|few|TRBJ2-5
CASSPAAQETQYF
TGTGCCAGCAGTCCCGCGGCCCAAGAGACCCAGTACTTC
>TRBV20-1|TRBD2|.|TRBJ2-1
CSAHVGGGRTHSYNEQFF
TGCAGTGCCCATGTAGGCGGGGGGAGAACTCACTCCTACAATGAGCAGTTCTTC
>TRBV18|.|.|TRBJ2-2
CASSHQWRPNTGELFF
TGTGCCAGCTCCCACCAGTGGAGACCGAACACCGGGGAGCTGTTTTTT
>TRBV6-2/TRBV6-3|TRBD1|once|TRBJ2-5
CASSYGDRGFETQYF
TGTGCCAGCAGTTACGGGGACAGGGGTTTCGAGACCCAGTACTTC
>TRBV20-1|.|.|TRBJ1-4
CSASRRGHEKLFF
TGCAGTGCCTCACGGAGAGGGCATGAAAAACTGTTTTTT
>TRBV29-1|.|many|TRBJ1-2
CSVLRGDYGYTF
TGCAGCGTTCTCCGAGGGGACTATGGCTACACCTTC
>TRBV5-6|TRBD1|many|TRBJ2-1
CASSLSGTVNNEQFF
TGTGCCAGCAGCTTGTCCGGGACAGTAAACAATGAGCAGTTCTTC
>TRBV20-1|TRBD2|.|TRBJ2-2
CSAISGRGTGELFF
TGCAGTGCCATTAGCGGGAGGGGCACCGGGGAGCTGTTTTTT
>TRBV12-5|TRBD2|.|TRBJ2-1
CASGSPPWRGERSYNEQFF
TGTGCTAGTGGTTCCCCCCCATGGCGGGGGGAACGCTCCTACAATGAGCAGTTCTTC
>TRBV5-1|.|few|TRBJ2-7
CASSQTVDYEQYF
TGCGCCAGCAGCCAGACAGTAGACTACGAGCAGTACTTC
>TRBV20-1|.|.|TRBJ2-7
CSAGDRSKQYF
TGCAGTGCCGGGGACCGCTCCAAGCAGTACTTC
>TRBV2|TRBD1|few|TRBJ2-5
CASSRGGDETQYF
TGTGCCAGCAGTCGAGGGGGCGACGAGACCCAGTACTTC
>TRBV29-1|TRBD2|few|TRBJ2-1
CSVRPSGSYEQFF
TGCAGCGTTAGACCTAGCGGGAGTTATGAGCAGTTCTTC
>TRBV28|.|.|TRBJ2-7
CASSFPGVTYEQYF
TGTGCCAGCAGTTTTCCCGGCGTCACCTACGAGCAGTACTTC
>TRBV25-1|.|few|TRBJ2-3
CASSDPRSTDTQYF
TGTGCCAGCAGTGACCCCCGTAGCACAGATACGCAGTATTTT